Listed below are T cell receptor beta chains from one sample, sequenced in a study of shared T cell receptors in the human thymus. Libraries were prepared by immunoSEQ multiplex PCR; TCRdb keeps only in-frame clonotypes and omits some of them. In the table there are roughly 660,000 clones, roughly 90% of which are singletons. The same specimen was also included in a second study, on human thymus T cells.

The sequencing input was thymocytes. These receptors originate from a boy under two years old with a congenital heart defect. Each CDR3 is given with its conserved first and last residue. A D gene is named only where the DNA matches it firmly. Size tells how often a clone was seen (once, few, many) or the class of an expanded clone, and some rows leave it out.

clone size,CDR3 length,J gene,V gene,D gene,CDR3 protein,CDR3 DNA
.,13,TRBJ2-3,TRBV5-1,.,CASAVRTTDTQYF,TGCGCCAGCGCGGTCCGGACTACAGATACGCAGTATTTT
.,21,TRBJ2-2,TRBV4-3,TRBD2,CASSQGPRGTSGRPGTGELFF,TGCGCCAGCAGCCAAGGTCCACGGGGGACTAGCGGGAGGCCCGGCACCGGGGAGCTGTTTTTT
.,14,TRBJ2-5,TRBV4-3,TRBD2,CASSPRTSGETQYF,TGCGCCAGCAGCCCCCGGACTAGCGGGGAGACCCAGTACTTC
.,17,TRBJ2-3,TRBV5-8,TRBD1,CASSLRRMTGSPDTQYF,TGTGCCAGCAGCTTGAGGAGGATGACAGGGAGTCCGGATACGCAGTATTTT
.,18,TRBJ2-7,TRBV4-2,TRBD2,CASSQDAIITGLAYEQYF,TGTGCCAGCAGCCAAGATGCTATAATTACGGGACTAGCTTACGAGCAGTACTTC
.,18,TRBJ2-1,TRBV4-1,TRBD2,CASSQPGTSGSSYNEQFF,TGCGCCAGCAGCCAACCAGGGACTAGCGGGAGCTCCTACAATGAGCAGTTCTTC
.,16,TRBJ2-7,TRBV19,TRBD2,CASSIDLAAPTYEQYF,TGTGCCAGTAGTATAGATCTAGCGGCCCCTACCTACGAGCAGTACTTC
.,18,TRBJ2-7,TRBV30,.,CAWSAVRYGQPLTYEQYF,TGTGCCTGGAGTGCCGTGCGTTATGGGCAGCCGTTAACCTACGAGCAGTACTTC
.,13,TRBJ2-1,TRBV27,TRBD1,CASRGTGGNEQFF,TGTGCCAGCAGGGGGACAGGGGGAAATGAGCAGTTCTTC
.,15,TRBJ2-4,TRBV27,TRBD1,CASSSRQGARNIQYF,TGTGCCAGCAGTTCGCGACAGGGGGCAAGAAACATTCAGTACTTC
once,15,TRBJ2-3,TRBV5-4,.,CASSLGAKLRDTQYF,TGTGCCAGCAGCTTGGGTGCCAAATTGAGAGATACGCAGTATTTT
.,17,TRBJ2-3,TRBV6-1,TRBD2,CASSELGTRGLPDTQYF,TGTGCCAGCAGTGAATTAGGGACTAGAGGGCTCCCAGATACGCAGTATTTT
.,14,TRBJ2-4,TRBV18,TRBD1,CASSLDRVENIQYF,TGTGCCAGCTCACTGGACAGGGTTGAAAACATTCAGTACTTC
.,15,TRBJ2-7,TRBV6-1,TRBD2,CASGAPGGLVYEQYF,TGTGCCAGCGGGGCTCCTGGAGGACTAGTCTACGAGCAGTACTTC